Each of the 30 T cell receptor beta chains below was sequenced from the same sample in a study of OX40 agonist ivuxolimab in advanced cancers. Sequencing was performed with immunoSEQ multiplex PCR; in TCRdb, only in-frame clones are kept and a portion is missing. This table has around 100,000 clones, about 91% appearing once. This specimen consisted of CD4+ or CD8+ T cells sorted from blood, obtained in a trial of the OX40 agonist ivuxolimab. The receptors here all came from an adult with an advanced solid tumor such as melanoma, head and neck, liver or kidney cancer.

This sequence joins TRBV20-1 and TRBJ2-7; D remains ambiguous. Germline CDR1 reads DFQATT; CDR2 reads SNEGSKA (reference sequence). The CDR3 consists of 10 residues. The germline V and J ends were trimmed by 5 bases and 3 bases, with 5 bases remaining between them. The CDR3, as DNA: TGCAGTGCTCTCCACTACGAGCAGTACTTC. The encoded protein is CSALHYEQYF.

The V and J genes are TRBV28 and TRBJ2-6, with no clear D. The V end lost 7 bases, the J end lost 4 bases, and 8 bases lay between the germline ends. Germline V gives CDR1 MDHEN, CDR2 SYDVKM. This CDR3 region has 13 residues. The CDR3 coding sequence is TGTGCCAGCAACCTGGCCGGGGCCAACGTCCTGACTTTC. This gives the protein CASNLAGANVLTF.

This sequence joins TRBV4-3 and TRBJ2-7, with 7 positions matching TRBD2. From germline, CDR1 is LGHNA and CDR2 YSLEER. This CDR3 has 16 residues. V trimming: 0 bases; J trimming: 3 bases; junction bases outside the gene matches: 8. In nucleotides, the CDR3 is TGCGCCAGCAGCCAAGATTTGGGGGGGGACTACTACGAGCAGTACTTC. Encoded protein: CASSQDLGGDYYEQYF.

The V call is TRBV5-1, the J call TRBJ2-2; 7 nucleotides align to TRBD2. This CDR3 is built from 17 residues. Looked up from germline, CDR1 is SGHRS and CDR2 is YFSETQ. Trimming removed 2 bases from V and 7 bases from J; junction bases left unmatched: 14. This chain's CDR3 is CASSFLGGSSIIGELFF. The CDR3 DNA follows: TGCGCCAGCAGCTTTTTGGGCGGGAGTAGCATAATCGGGGAGCTGTTTTTT.

The chain has TRBV7-3 and TRBJ2-1; D might be TRBD2 (5 bases). Between the trimmed V and J ends, which lost 2 bases and 4 bases, there was a span of 12 bases. This CDR3 has 15 residues. Germline V gene data show CDR1 as SGHTA and CDR2 as FQGTGA. The CDR3 reads CASSLVGAPYNEQFF. Written as DNA, the CDR3 is TGTGCCAGCAGCTTAGTGGGAGCGCCATACAATGAGCAGTTCTTC. Filled out from reference TRBV7-3 and TRBJ2-1, the complete variable domain reads GAGVSQTPSNKVTEKGKYVELRCDPISGHTALYWYRQSLGQGPEFLIYFQGTGAADDSGLPNDRFFAVRPEGSVSTLKIQRTERGDSAVYLCASSLVGAPYNEQFFGPGTRLTVL.

This chain links TRBV9 with TRBJ2-1; tentatively, D is TRBD1 (6 bases). The CDR3 loop spans 15 amino acids. Germline loops: CDR1 SGDLS, CDR2 YYNGEE. V lost 3 bases to trimming and J lost 4 bases, with 14 bases between them. The CDR3 sequence is CASSERHREYNEQFF. The CDR3 bases are TGTGCCAGCAGCGAACGACACAGGGAATACAATGAGCAGTTCTTC. Drawing the rest from reference TRBV9 and TRBJ2-1, the complete variable domain is DSGVTQTPKHLITATGQRVTLRCSPRSGDLSVYWYQQSLDQGLQFLIQYYNGEERAKGNILERFSAQQFPDLHSELNLSSLELGDSALYFCASSERHREYNEQFFGPGTRLTVL.

V gene TRBV10-3 combines with J gene TRBJ2-1; 9 nucleotides match TRBD1. Germline CDR1 reads ENHRY; CDR2 reads SYGVKD. The CDR3 spans 15 residues. V lost 0 bases and J lost 7; bases outside the gene matches: 4. CDR3 residues: CAISESTGGRNEQFF. CDR3 DNA sequence: TGTGCCATCAGTGAGTCGACAGGGGGTCGGAATGAGCAGTTCTTC.

This clone was observed once. The V gene is TRBV6-1, the J gene TRBJ1-5; D remains unclear. V was clipped by 1 base and J by 6 bases, with 13 bases between them. The V gene's germline CDR1 is MNHNS and CDR2 SASEGT. The CDR3 loop spans 15 amino acids. This chain's CDR3 is CASSEVGYLSQPQHF. The CDR3 DNA reads TGTGCCAGCAGTGAAGTGGGGTATCTGAGTCAGCCCCAGCATTTT.

This chain links TRBV9 with TRBJ1-1, with TRBD1 as a possible D gene (6 bases). Germline CDR1 and CDR2: SGDLS and YYNGEE. CDR3 length: 16 residues. Trimming took off 4 bases at V and 0 bases at J, with 16 bases between the two ends. CDR3 amino acids: CASSLQGTPMNTEAFF. The CDR3 DNA is TGTGCCAGCAGCTTGCAGGGGACCCCCATGAACACTGAAGCTTTCTTT.

V gene TRBV18 combines with J gene TRBJ2-3; D is ambiguous. Trimming pared 6 bases from V and 4 bases from J, leaving 8 bases between. The germline gives CDR1 KGHSH, CDR2 LQKENI. The CDR3 loop spans 12 amino acids. The CDR3 spells CASSLGADTQYF. CDR3 bases: TGTGCCAGCTCGCTGGGCGCAGATACGCAGTATTTT.

J is TRBJ2-2 and V is TRBV7-2; perhaps TRBD2 as D (5 bases). This CDR3 has 18 residues. Germline CDR1 reads SGHTA; CDR2 reads FQGNSA. The V end was cut by 1 base, the J end by 5 bases, with 20 bases between. CDR3 residues: CASSLVKARRTGTGELFF. CDR3 nucleotides: TGTGCCAGCAGCTTAGTTAAGGCGAGGAGGACGGGGACCGGGGAGCTGTTTTTT.

The chain joins TRBV19 to TRBJ1-5, with no clear D. The CDR3 loop spans 13 amino acids. The V gene lost 6 bases and the J gene lost 6 bases, with 12 bases spanning the gap. Germline CDR1 and CDR2: LNHDA and SQIVND (reference sequence). The CDR3 nucleotides are TGTGCCAGTAGCGGGCTGGATGGTCAGCCCCAGCATTTT. Residues: CASSGLDGQPQHF.

This clone was seen just once. The J gene is TRBJ1-6, the V gene TRBV27; tentatively, D is TRBD1 (5 bases). The CDR3 covers 13 residues. V lost 3 bases, J lost 14 bases, and 14 bases lay in between. From germline, CDR1 is MNHEY and CDR2 SMNVEV (reference sequence). CDR3 sequence (DNA): TGTGCCAGCAGTTTTGGGGGTAGTGGGACCCTCCACTTT. Its translation: CASSFGGSGTLHF.

Points on this clone: The junction departs from germline at one end; a sequencing error may be responsible. This chain connects TRBV11-3 to TRBJ2-2; D possibly corresponds to TRBD2 (6 bases). CDR1 is SGHNT and CDR2 is YENEEA in the germline V gene. This CDR3 is built from 14 residues. The CDR3: CASSLESGTGELFF. For the CDR3, the DNA is TGTGCCAGCAGCCTAGAGAGCGGGACCGGGGAGCTGTTTTTT.

The gene calls are TRBV28 and TRBJ2-7; 8 nucleotides agree with TRBD2. Germline V gives CDR1 MDHEN, CDR2 SYDVKM. Trimming took 3 bases from V and 4 from J; bases not matched to a gene: 5. The CDR3 contains 14 residues. CDR3 nucleotide sequence: TGTGCCAGCAGTTTGGAAGCGGGAGTGTACGAGCAGTACTTC. Translation gives CASSLEAGVYEQYF.

The genes are TRBV5-1 and TRBJ2-5; 15 bases map to TRBD2. V lost 8 bases and J lost 5; bases outside the gene matches: 16. The CDR3 runs to 18 residues. Per the germline V gene, CDR1 is SGHRS and CDR2 is YFSETQ. CDR3 in DNA: TGCGCCAGTTGTAAGGGACTAGCGGGAGGTCTCGAGGGGGAGACCCAGTACTTC. Amino acids: CASCKGLAGGLEGETQYF.

Here the CDR3 DNA reads TGTGCCAGCTCGCCGGACAGGAGCTCCTACGAGCAGTACTTC. Protein product: CASSPDRSSYEQYF. V is TRBV18 and J is TRBJ2-7; 7 bases agree with TRBD1. J lost 0 bases, V lost 6 bases, and 5 bases had no gene match. This CDR3 spans 14 amino acids. Germline-derived CDR1 and CDR2 are KGHSH and LQKENI.

The chain carries TRBV18 and TRBJ1-4, with D possibly being TRBD1 (6 bases). The germline V and J ends were trimmed by 3 bases and 0 bases, with 14 bases remaining between them. This CDR3 spans 17 amino acids. Germline CDR1 is KGHSH and CDR2 is LQKENI. The chain's CDR3 is CASSPDSLVATNEKLFF. The CDR3 nucleotides are TGTGCCAGCTCACCGGACAGCTTAGTTGCAACTAATGAAAAACTGTTTTTT.

This clone was found once. The V call is TRBV7-9, the J call TRBJ2-7; maybe TRBD1 (5 bases). The germline gives CDR1 SEHNR, CDR2 FQNEAQ (reference sequence). This CDR3 is built from 13 residues. V lost 5 bases and J 4 bases, leaving 12 bases between the germline ends. The CDR3, as DNA: TGTGCCAGCAGCATAAGGGGTCGGTACGAGCAGTACTTC. The encoded protein is CASSIRGRYEQYF.

This chain uses TRBV10-3 with TRBJ2-7, with TRBD1 matching over 8 bases. Germline values: CDR1 ENHRY, CDR2 SYGVKD. This CDR3 comprises 14 residues. V shed 5 bases and J 0 bases; nucleotides not matched to a gene: 3. The CDR3 loop reads CAISRQGSSYEQYF. CDR3 in DNA: TGTGCCATCAGTCGACAGGGGAGCTCCTACGAGCAGTACTTC.

The chain has TRBV4-1 and TRBJ1-5, with D maybe TRBD1 (5 bases). CDR3 size: 14 residues. Looked up from germline, CDR1 is MGHRA and CDR2 is YSYEKL. Trimming stripped 2 bases from V and 7 bases from J, with 12 bases between. CDR3 in DNA: TGCGCCAGCAGCCAAACGCAGGGAGAGCAGCCCCAGCATTTT. Translation: CASSQTQGEQPQHF.

V usage is TRBV28 and J usage is TRBJ2-7, with 7 positions matching TRBD1. J gave up 2 bases and V 4 bases, and 8 bases lay outside the gene matches. CDR1 is MDHEN, CDR2 SYDVKM, per germline. The CDR3 has 15 residues. The CDR3 region has the DNA TGTGCCAGCAGTTCCTTCGGGACAGCTACCTACGAGCAGTACTTC. Its translation is CASSSFGTATYEQYF.

V gene TRBV15 combines with J gene TRBJ2-7; no clear D. Trimming shortened V by 2 bases and J by 5 bases, and 16 bases separated the two germline ends. CDR1 and CDR2 (germline): LNHNV, YYDKDF (reference sequence). CDR3 length equals 15 residues. The CDR3 spells CATSRSPYPADEQYF. DNA of the CDR3: TGTGCCACCAGCAGATCCCCCTACCCCGCGGACGAGCAGTACTTC. Full variable domain (rest looked up from reference TRBV15 and TRBJ2-7): DAMVIQNPRYQVTQFGKPVTLSCSQTLNHNVMYWYQQKSSQAPKLLFHYYDKDFNNEADTPDNFQSRRPNTSFCFLDIRSPGLGDTAMYLCATSRSPYPADEQYFGPGTRLTVT.

This sequence joins TRBV10-2 and TRBJ2-1; 11 bases align to TRBD2. The CDR3 length is 15 residues. The V gene end was trimmed by 1 base and the J gene end by 8 bases; junction bases not matched to a gene: 4. Germline V gene sequence: CDR1 WSHSY, CDR2 SAAADI. The CDR3 sequence is CASSELVAGGYEQFF. DNA of the CDR3: TGCGCCAGCAGTGAGTTAGTAGCGGGAGGGTATGAGCAGTTCTTC.

The V and J genes are TRBV7-8 and TRBJ2-3; D may be TRBD1 (5 bases). CDR1 and CDR2 (germline): SGHVS, FQNEAQ. This CDR3 contains 16 residues. V was shortened by 0 bases and J by 0 bases, with 10 bases between the two germline ends. CDR3 region: CASSLAGQISTDTQYF. The CDR3 bases are TGTGCCAGCAGCTTAGCCGGACAAATTAGCACAGATACGCAGTATTTT.

This chain connects TRBV4-3 to TRBJ1-1, with 7 bases matching TRBD1. This CDR3 has 15 residues. V lost 3 bases, J lost 0 bases, and 4 bases stayed unmatched. Looked up from germline, CDR1 is LGHNA and CDR2 is YSLEER. This chain's CDR3 is CASSQRQGMNTEAFF. The CDR3 coding sequence is TGCGCCAGCAGCCAGCGACAGGGCATGAACACTGAAGCTTTCTTT.

The V and J genes are TRBV10-1 and TRBJ2-2; D not resolved. Germline V lookup: CDR1 WNHNN, CDR2 SYGVQD (reference sequence). The CDR3 runs to 12 residues. Trimming stripped 2 bases from V and 5 bases from J, with 3 bases between. The CDR3 loop is CASSEPTGELFF. CDR3 DNA sequence: TGCGCCAGCAGTGAGCCGACCGGGGAGCTGTTTTTT.

This chain links TRBV28 with TRBJ2-5; 15 bases are shared with TRBD2. The germline gives CDR1 MDHEN, CDR2 SYDVKM. J was trimmed by 4 bases and V by 6 bases; bases with no gene match: 9. CDR3 length: 17 amino acids. The CDR3 region has the DNA TGTGCCAGCAGGGGTGGACTAGCGGGAGGGCCTAGAGAGACCCAGTACTTC. Translation gives CASRGGLAGGPRETQYF.

The chain has TRBV25-1 and TRBJ2-7; 8 nucleotides agree with TRBD1. Germline assignment: CDR1 MGHDK and CDR2 SYGVNS. The CDR3 sequence is 11 residues long. The V gene end was trimmed by 4 bases and the J gene end by 12 bases; junction bases not matched to a gene: 5. CDR3 region: CASSGYRGSYF. In DNA form, the CDR3 reads TGTGCCAGCAGTGGTTACAGGGGGTCGTACTTC.

V gene TRBV7-9 combines with J gene TRBJ1-3; D possibly corresponds to TRBD1 (6 bases). V lost 4 bases and J lost 3, with 10 bases in between. The CDR3 runs 14 residues. In germline, CDR1 is SEHNR, CDR2 FQNEAQ (reference sequence). The DNA for the CDR3 is TGTGCCAGCAGCTCGGGGGCAGGTGGAAACACCATATATTTT. It encodes CASSSGAGGNTIYF.